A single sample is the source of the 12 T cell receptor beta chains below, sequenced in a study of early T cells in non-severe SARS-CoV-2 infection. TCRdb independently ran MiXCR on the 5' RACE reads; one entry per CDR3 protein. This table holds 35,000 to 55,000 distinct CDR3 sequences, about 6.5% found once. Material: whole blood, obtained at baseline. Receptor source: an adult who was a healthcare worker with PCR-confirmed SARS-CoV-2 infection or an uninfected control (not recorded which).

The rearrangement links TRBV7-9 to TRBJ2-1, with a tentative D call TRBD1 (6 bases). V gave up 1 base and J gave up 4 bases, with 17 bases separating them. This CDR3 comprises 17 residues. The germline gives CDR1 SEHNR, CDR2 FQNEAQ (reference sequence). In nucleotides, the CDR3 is TGTGCCAGCAGCTTAGGTCAGGTCCTGGGGGCTTACAATGAGCAGTTCTTC. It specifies CASSLGQVLGAYNEQFF.

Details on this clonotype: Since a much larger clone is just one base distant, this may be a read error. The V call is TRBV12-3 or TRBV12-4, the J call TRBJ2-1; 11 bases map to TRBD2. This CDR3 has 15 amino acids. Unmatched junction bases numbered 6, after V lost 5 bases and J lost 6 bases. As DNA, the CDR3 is TGTGCCAGCAGTCACCTAGCGGGGGGATTCAATGAGCAGTTCTTC. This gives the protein CASSHLAGGFNEQFF.

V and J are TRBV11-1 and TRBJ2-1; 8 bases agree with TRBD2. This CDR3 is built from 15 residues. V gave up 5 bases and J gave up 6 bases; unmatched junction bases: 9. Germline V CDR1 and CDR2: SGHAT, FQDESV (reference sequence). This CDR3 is CASSPGGLGPNEQFF. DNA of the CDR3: TGTGCCAGCAGCCCGGGGGGGCTGGGCCCCAATGAGCAGTTCTTC.

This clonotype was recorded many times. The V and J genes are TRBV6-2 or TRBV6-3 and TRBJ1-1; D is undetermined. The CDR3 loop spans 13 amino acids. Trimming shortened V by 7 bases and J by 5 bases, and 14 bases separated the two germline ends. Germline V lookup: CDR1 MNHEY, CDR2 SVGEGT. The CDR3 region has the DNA TGTGCCAGCAAAACCTACGTGGGAACTGAAGCTTTCTTT. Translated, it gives CASKTYVGTEAFF.

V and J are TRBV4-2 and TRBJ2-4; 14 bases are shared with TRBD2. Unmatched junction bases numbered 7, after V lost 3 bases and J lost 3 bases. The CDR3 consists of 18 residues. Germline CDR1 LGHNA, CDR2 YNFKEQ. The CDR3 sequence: CASSHSGLAGEIKNIQYF. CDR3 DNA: TGTGCCAGCAGCCATTCGGGACTAGCGGGGGAGATCAAAAACATTCAGTACTTC.

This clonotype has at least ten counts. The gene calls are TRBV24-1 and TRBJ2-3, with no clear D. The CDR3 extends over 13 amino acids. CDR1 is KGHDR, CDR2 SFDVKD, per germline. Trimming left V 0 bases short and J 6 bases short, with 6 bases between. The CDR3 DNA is TGTGCCACCAGTGATTTGCAGTTTGATACGCAGTATTTT. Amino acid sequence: CATSDLQFDTQYF.

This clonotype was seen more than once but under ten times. The CDR3, as DNA: TGCGCCAGCAGCCAAGGATGGGCCGGGGTCGACGAGCAGTACTTC. Amino acid sequence: CASSQGWAGVDEQYF. The J gene is TRBJ2-7, the V gene TRBV4-1; tentative D call: TRBD2 (5 bases). Germline-derived CDR1 and CDR2 are MGHRA and YSYEKL. With 1 base removed from V and 5 bases from J, the gap between germline ends came to 15 bases. The CDR3 is 15 amino acids.

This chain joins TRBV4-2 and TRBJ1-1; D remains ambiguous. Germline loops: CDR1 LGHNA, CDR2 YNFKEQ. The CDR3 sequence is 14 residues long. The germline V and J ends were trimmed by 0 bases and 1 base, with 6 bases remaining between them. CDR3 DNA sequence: TGTGCCAGCAGCCAAGATTACGAGAACACTGAAGCTTTCTTT. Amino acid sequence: CASSQDYENTEAFF.

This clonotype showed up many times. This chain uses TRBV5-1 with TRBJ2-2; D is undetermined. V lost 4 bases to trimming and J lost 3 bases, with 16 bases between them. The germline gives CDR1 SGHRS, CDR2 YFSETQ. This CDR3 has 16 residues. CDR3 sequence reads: CASSPHGVRDTGELFF. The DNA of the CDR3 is TGCGCCAGCAGCCCCCATGGGGTCCGGGACACCGGGGAGCTGTTTTTT.

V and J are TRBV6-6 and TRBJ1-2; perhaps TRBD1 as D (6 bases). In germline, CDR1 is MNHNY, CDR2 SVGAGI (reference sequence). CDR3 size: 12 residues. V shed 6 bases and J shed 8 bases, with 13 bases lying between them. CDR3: CASSRGVSGYTF. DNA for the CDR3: TGTGCCAGCAGCAGGGGTGTTTCGGGCTACACCTTC.

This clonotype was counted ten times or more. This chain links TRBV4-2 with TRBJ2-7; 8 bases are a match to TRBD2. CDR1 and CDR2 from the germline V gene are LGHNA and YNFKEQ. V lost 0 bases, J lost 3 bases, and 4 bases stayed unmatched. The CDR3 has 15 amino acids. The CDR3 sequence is CASSQDWSGGYEQYF. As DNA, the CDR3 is TGTGCCAGCAGCCAAGACTGGAGCGGGGGCTACGAGCAGTACTTC.

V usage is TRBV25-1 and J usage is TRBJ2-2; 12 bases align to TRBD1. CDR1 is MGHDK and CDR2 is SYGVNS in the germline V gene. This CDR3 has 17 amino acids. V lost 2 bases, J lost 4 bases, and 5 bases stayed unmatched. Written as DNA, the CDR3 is TGTGCCAGCAGTGAACCCGGGGACAGGGGGCGCACCGGGGAGCTGTTTTTT. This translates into CASSEPGDRGRTGELFF.